This entry concerns a single T cell receptor (beta chain). This entry is derived from a study of blood T cell repertoires in COVID-19. Study details: Both acute and convalescent COVID-19 samples were obtained from the United States, Italy and Spain. Sources were T cells, B-cell-depleted T cells, or PBMCs; the material itself was cDNA or gDNA.

There are 15 residues in the CDR3. Germline V gives CDR1 SSHAT, CDR2 FNYEAQ (reference sequence). Trimming cost V 0 bases and J 1 base, with 9 bases left between them. How the authors handled the data: Amplification of reference gene primers provided the estimated nucleated cell counts. TCRdb keeps only in-frame clones here, not all; method: immunoSEQ multiplex PCR. The V and J calls and clone size come from that table; D and trimming were worked out from the DNA. The sample contains approximately 200,000 clones, about 87% of which appear only once. Sequencing was carried out using peripheral blood. The sequence was collected from a man in his 60s who had recovered from COVID-19. The rearrangement links TRBV7-7 to TRBJ2-5; D remains ambiguous. The CDR3 DNA is TGTGCCAGCAGCTTAGCGCACAGTACCCAAGAGACCCAGTACTTC. Translation: CASSLAHSTQETQYF.